Below are 29 T cell receptor beta chains sequenced from a single sample in a study of technical replicates of blood from four donors. Method: immunoSEQ multiplex PCR; TCRdb's copy keeps in-frame clones and lacks some. The sample contains some 62,000 clones, around 87% of which appear only once. The source material was PBMCs. These receptor sequences come from a human donor in good health. Some clones in this sample may be carry-over from other donors' samples.

The chain employs TRBV7-9 and TRBJ2-7, with no clear D. Germline V CDR1 and CDR2: SEHNR, FQNEAQ (reference sequence). This CDR3 has 12 residues. Trimming cost V 4 bases and J 7 bases, with 11 bases left between them. CDR3: CASSSPEEEQYF. The CDR3 DNA is TGTGCCAGCAGCTCACCAGAGGAGGAGCAGTACTTC.

This chain links TRBV2 with TRBJ2-1; D is uncertain. This CDR3 region has 13 residues. Trimming removed 7 bases from V and 5 bases from J, with 12 bases in between. Germline CDR1 reads SNHLY; CDR2 reads FYNNEI. The CDR3 here is CASTKSQNNEQFF. The CDR3 nucleotides read TGTGCCAGCACGAAGTCCCAGAACAATGAGCAGTTCTTC.

The V call is TRBV5-1, the J call TRBJ1-1; the match to TRBD1 covers 11 bases. This CDR3 has 13 residues. CDR1 and CDR2 from the germline V gene are SGHRS and YFSETQ. V was pared by 0 bases and J by 12 bases, with 4 bases of the junction left unmatched. The DNA of the CDR3 is TGCGCCAGCAGCTTGGGGACAGGGGGCACTTCTTTCTTT. Translating it yields CASSLGTGGTSFF.

This clone is a singleton in its sample. The chain joins TRBV4-3 to TRBJ1-3; TRBD1 might be the D (6 bases). V lost 5 bases to trimming and J lost 0 bases, with 8 bases between them. This CDR3 spans 14 amino acids. The germline CDR1 and CDR2 sequences are LGHNA and YSLEER. The CDR3, as DNA: TGCGCCAGCAGCGCACAGGGCTCTGGAAACACCATATATTTT. The encoded protein is CASSAQGSGNTIYF.

This chain uses TRBV6-6 with TRBJ2-3, with a tentative D call TRBD2 (7 bases). Trimming cost V 0 bases and J 3 bases, with 10 bases left between them. Per the germline V gene, CDR1 is MNHNY and CDR2 is SVGAGI (reference sequence). This CDR3 has 15 amino acids. CDR3 sequence reads: CASSYSRGGTDTQYF. The CDR3 coding sequence is TGTGCCAGCAGTTACTCGAGGGGGGGAACAGATACGCAGTATTTT.

The chain employs TRBV5-3 and TRBJ2-5; possibly TRBD2 for D (5 bases). TRBV5-3 is filed as an ORF, its function uncertain. V dropped 1 base and J dropped 2 bases, with 9 bases sitting between them. CDR3 length: 14 residues. In nucleotides, the CDR3 is TGTGCCAGAAGCTTGCGACGGGAACAAGAGACCCAGTACTTC. Translating it yields CARSLRREQETQYF.

The rearrangement links TRBV27 to TRBJ1-6; TRBD1 agrees at 10 bases. There are 14 residues in the CDR3. Per germline, CDR1 MNHEY and CDR2 SMNVEV (reference sequence). V lost 6 bases to trimming and J lost 10 bases; unmatched junction nucleotides: 6. The CDR3 region has the DNA TGTGCCAGCAGCACGGACAGGGGGGCATCACCCCTCCACTTT. Protein: CASSTDRGASPLHF.

The V and J genes are TRBV4-3 and TRBJ2-1, with 13 positions matching TRBD2. The V and J ends lost 1 base and 9 bases, in that order; junction bases with no gene match: 12. CDR3 length equals 18 residues. The V gene's germline CDR1 is LGHNA and CDR2 YSLEER. The CDR3 spells CASSQGELAGGSGSEQFF. Here the CDR3 DNA reads TGCGCCAGCAGCCAAGGTGAACTAGCGGGGGGGAGTGGAAGTGAGCAGTTCTTC.

This CDR3 is CASSRDSGYTF. CDR3 DNA: TGTGCCAGCTCCCGGGACAGTGGCTACACCTTC. The chain has TRBV5-6 and TRBJ1-2; TRBD1 matches 7 bases. Germline lookup yields CDR1 SGHDT and CDR2 YYEEEE. The CDR3 contains 11 residues. With 7 bases clipped from V and 7 bases from J, the junction kept 4 bases outside the gene matches. Full variable domain (rest looked up from reference TRBV5-6 and TRBJ1-2): DAGVTQSPTHLIKTRGQQVTLRCSPKSGHDTVSWYQQALGQGPQFIFQYYEEEERQRGNFPDRFSGHQFPNYSSELNVNALLLGDSALYLCASSRDSGYTFGSGTRLTVV.

This chain joins TRBV2 and TRBJ2-7; 10 nucleotides agree with TRBD2. Germline CDR1 and CDR2: SNHLY and FYNNEI. V was pared by 6 bases and J by 5 bases, with 13 bases of the junction left unmatched. This CDR3 is 16 amino acids long. CDR3 loop: CASRVFEAGGPNEQYF. Written as DNA, the CDR3 is TGTGCCAGCAGGGTGTTTGAAGCGGGAGGGCCGAACGAGCAGTACTTC.

This CDR3 reads CASSQEVRTGGFDYSNQPQHF. CDR3 nucleotides: TGTGCCAGCAGCCAAGAAGTTCGGACAGGGGGTTTTGACTATAGCAATCAGCCCCAGCATTTT. This rearrangement joins TRBV4-2 to TRBJ1-5; TRBD1 matches 10 bases. After removal of 0 bases from V and 0 bases from J, the junction contained 14 bases not matched to a gene. Germline loops: CDR1 LGHNA, CDR2 YNFKEQ. The CDR3 length is 21 residues.

As DNA, the CDR3 is TGTGCCAGCAGCTTAGCCAACCATGCCCTCCTCGGGACAGATACGCAGTATTTT. Amino acids: CASSLANHALLGTDTQYF. The chain couples TRBV7-9 to TRBJ2-3; D remains ambiguous. This CDR3 comprises 18 residues. CDR1 SEHNR and CDR2 FQNEAQ come from the germline V gene (reference sequence). Trimming shortened V by 0 bases and J by 3 bases, and 19 bases separated the two germline ends.

The gene calls are TRBV2 and TRBJ2-1, with a tentative D call TRBD2 (5 bases). With 6 bases removed from V and 6 bases from J, the gap between germline ends came to 9 bases. The CDR3 is made up of 12 amino acids. Per the germline V gene, CDR1 is SNHLY and CDR2 is FYNNEI. The CDR3 spells CASRAGGNEQFF. In DNA form, the CDR3 reads TGTGCCAGCAGGGCGGGCGGCAATGAGCAGTTCTTC.

The V gene is TRBV4-2, the J gene TRBJ2-7, with D possibly matching TRBD2 (6 bases). The CDR3 totals 15 residues. In germline, CDR1 is LGHNA, CDR2 YNFKEQ. V lost 0 bases and J lost 5, with 14 bases in between. CDR3 protein: CASSQDNGSSDEQYF. CDR3 bases: TGTGCCAGCAGCCAAGACAACGGGAGTTCGGACGAGCAGTACTTC.

The gene calls are TRBV29-1 and TRBJ2-1; 11 nucleotides match TRBD2. This CDR3 region has 17 residues. V lost 4 bases and J lost 0; bases outside the gene matches: 8. Germline values: CDR1 SQVTM, CDR2 ANQGSEA. The CDR3 sequence is CSVVGLAGPSSYNEQFF. The CDR3 coding sequence is TGCAGCGTTGTTGGACTAGCGGGTCCTAGCTCCTACAATGAGCAGTTCTTC.

This chain links TRBV6-5 with TRBJ1-1; no definite D call. The CDR3 loop spans 14 amino acids. The ends were cut back, 2 bases at V and 8 bases at J, with 15 bases in the middle. Germline-derived CDR1 and CDR2 are MNHEY and SVGAGI. The CDR3 DNA sequence: TGTGCCAGCAGTTACCGTTGGGAACGGGGAGAAGCTTTCTTT. Amino acids: CASSYRWERGEAFF.

The chain combines TRBV4-2 with TRBJ2-3, with D unresolved. The V gene's germline CDR1 is LGHNA and CDR2 YNFKEQ. Trimming shortened V by 2 bases and J by 1 base, and 10 bases separated the two germline ends. This CDR3 has 15 amino acids. The CDR3 sequence: CASSQTALGTDTQYF. In nucleotides, the CDR3 is TGTGCCAGCAGCCAAACTGCCCTCGGCACAGATACGCAGTATTTT.

This sequence joins TRBV6-4 and TRBJ2-3, with D possibly matching TRBD2 (6 bases). With 0 bases removed from V and 1 base from J, the gap between germline ends came to 11 bases. Germline V lookup: CDR1 MRHNA, CDR2 SNTAGT. The CDR3 totals 16 residues. CDR3 sequence: CASSDSMRGGTDTQYF. CDR3 sequence (DNA): TGTGCCAGCAGTGACTCTATGCGCGGGGGCACAGATACGCAGTATTTT.

V is TRBV6-5 and J is TRBJ2-3; D is perhaps TRBD1 (6 bases). Trimming removed 6 bases at V and 1 base at J, with 14 bases between. Per the germline V gene, CDR1 is MNHEY and CDR2 is SVGAGI. The CDR3 covers 15 residues. Written as DNA, the CDR3 is TGTGCCAGCAGCCCAGGGGAACCTCGCACAGATACGCAGTATTTT. It is translated as CASSPGEPRTDTQYF.

The chain employs TRBV6-5 and TRBJ1-5; TRBD1 matches at 7 bases. The CDR3 has 13 residues. CDR1 and CDR2 from the germline V gene are MNHEY and SVGAGI. Trimming removed 6 bases from V and 4 bases from J; junction bases left unmatched: 3. The CDR3 region has the DNA TGTGCCAGCAGACAGGGGTTTAATCAGCCCCAGCATTTT. This translates into CASRQGFNQPQHF.

The rearrangement joins TRBV12-5 to TRBJ1-4; TRBD1 might be the D (5 bases). The V end lost 5 bases, the J end lost 7 bases, and 11 bases lay between the germline ends. The CDR3 is 13 residues long. Germline V gene sequence: CDR1 LGHNT, CDR2 FRNRAP. The CDR3 DNA reads as TGTGCTAGTGGTGTCGGGACTCGTGAAAAACTGTTTTTT. It codes for CASGVGTREKLFF.

The V and J genes are TRBV6-1 and TRBJ1-1; TRBD1 is a possible D gene (6 bases). The CDR3 length is 14 residues. Germline V gives CDR1 MNHNS, CDR2 SASEGT. Trimming stripped 6 bases from V and 0 bases from J, with 11 bases between. The CDR3 DNA sequence: TGTGCCAGCAGGATAAGGGGGATGAACACTGAAGCTTTCTTT. Its translation: CASRIRGMNTEAFF.

This chain joins TRBV6-4 and TRBJ2-7; 8 nucleotides line up with TRBD2. Germline lookup yields CDR1 MRHNA and CDR2 SNTAGT. V shed 4 bases, J shed 3 bases, and the junction held 8 bases outside the gene matches. The CDR3 extends over 15 amino acids. The CDR3 nucleotides read TGTGCCAGCAGTGCACAGTGGAGCGGGAGCTACGAGCAGTACTTC. Translation gives CASSAQWSGSYEQYF.

The rearrangement joins TRBV5-6 to TRBJ1-5; D unresolved. V lost 4 bases and J lost 4, with 9 bases in between. Per germline, CDR1 SGHDT and CDR2 YYEEEE. This CDR3 contains 13 residues. CDR3 in amino acids: CASSLRGNQPQHF. The CDR3 bases are TGTGCCAGCAGCCTTAGAGGAAATCAGCCCCAGCATTTT.

The chain carries TRBV6-5 and TRBJ2-7; D unresolved. There are 13 residues in the CDR3. Germline V gene lookup returns CDR1 MNHEY and CDR2 SVGAGI. The germline V and J ends were trimmed by 2 bases and 0 bases, with 5 bases remaining between them. The CDR3 reads CASSYVSSYEQYF. Here the CDR3 DNA reads TGTGCCAGCAGTTACGTCTCCTCCTACGAGCAGTACTTC.

The rearrangement uses TRBV7-5 and TRBJ1-5; the table assigns TRBD1, which was not confirmed against the DNA. TRBV7-5 is a listed pseudogene. The CDR3 extends over 16 amino acids. The CDR3 region has the DNA TGTGTCAGAAGCTTAGGGGCCGCCGCCCGCAATCAGCCCCAGCATTTT. It yields the protein CVRSLGAAARNQPQHF.

The J gene is TRBJ2-7, the V gene TRBV2, with 7 bases fitting TRBD2. This CDR3 contains 14 residues. Germline CDR1 SNHLY, CDR2 FYNNEI. The V gene end was trimmed by 2 bases and the J gene end by 7 bases; junction bases not matched to a gene: 8. The CDR3 reads CASSEPREGWEQYF. Here the CDR3 DNA reads TGTGCCAGCAGTGAACCCAGGGAGGGGTGGGAGCAGTACTTC.

The chain couples TRBV4-3 to TRBJ2-1, with 10 bases matching TRBD2. V dropped 0 bases and J dropped 9; count of bases not matched to a gene: 8. This CDR3 spans 16 amino acids. Germline CDR1 and CDR2: LGHNA and YSLEER. CDR3 DNA sequence: TGCGCCAGCAGCCAAGATCGGACCTCTAGCGGGAGTGAGCAGTTCTTC. Translated, it gives CASSQDRTSSGSEQFF.

The V gene is TRBV6-6, the J gene TRBJ1-1; TRBD1 is a possible D gene (5 bases). Trimming removed 7 bases at V and 5 bases at J, with 20 bases between. CDR1 and CDR2 (germline): MNHNY, SVGAGI (reference sequence). The CDR3 has 15 residues. The CDR3 DNA follows: TGTGCCAGCAAGGGGTCAGCCCGGGGGAGAACTGAAGCTTTCTTT. Protein sequence: CASKGSARGRTEAFF.